This T cell receptor (beta chain) stems from a study of cytomegalovirus exposure and HLA in healthy donors. The CDR3 is made up of 14 amino acids. Donors in the study were healthy people who gave bone marrow. It was with 60 Vbeta and 13 Jbeta primers that the PCR ran. TCRdb keeps only in-frame clones here, not all; method: immunoSEQ multiplex PCR. This table has around 230,000 clones, around 80% appearing once. The J gene is TRBJ2-7, the V gene TRBV21-1; the table names TRBD1, a call not compared with the DNA. TRBV21-1 corresponds to a pseudogene. The specimen was PBMCs. The receptor comes from a boy aged 5-17 years in good health and CMV-seronegative. For the CDR3, the DNA is TGTGCCAGCAGCGTAAGGGACAGGGACTACGAGCAGTACTTC. It encodes CASSVRDRDYEQYF.